A selection of T cell receptor beta chains follows, all from one sample in a study of cytomegalovirus exposure and HLA in healthy donors. TCRdb's table, derived via immunoSEQ multiplex PCR, lists solely in-frame clones and lacks some. Of about 120,000 clones in the sample, approximately 81% are singletons; the top ten hold 2.1%. The sequenced material came from PBMCs. The receptors shown here come from a woman aged 25 to 39 in good health and CMV-seronegative. Both conserved end residues are part of each CDR3. Fields, in order: V gene, J gene, CDR3 protein.

v_gene: TRBV30; j_gene: TRBJ1-6; CDR3aa: CAWSRDRDSYNSPLHF
v_gene: TRBV30; j_gene: TRBJ2-5; CDR3aa: CAWRPRTGGSKETQYF
v_gene: TRBV5-4; j_gene: TRBJ1-1; CDR3aa: CASSQGDSAMNTEAFF
v_gene: TRBV30; j_gene: TRBJ2-1; CDR3aa: CAWRLGSGYNEQFF
v_gene: TRBV20-1; j_gene: TRBJ2-7; CDR3aa: CSAREGLLQYF
v_gene: TRBV5-1; j_gene: TRBJ1-3; CDR3aa: CASSLGTALIPPGNTIYF
v_gene: TRBV20-1; j_gene: TRBJ2-3; CDR3aa: CSGEAGDTQYF
v_gene: TRBV7-6; j_gene: TRBJ1-1; CDR3aa: CASSLVISWGSLGSEAFF
v_gene: TRBV18; j_gene: TRBJ2-1; CDR3aa: CASSPTGNRQIEQFF
v_gene: TRBV5-1; j_gene: TRBJ2-2; CDR3aa: CASSLSQGNTGELFF
v_gene: TRBV7-2; j_gene: TRBJ1-2; CDR3aa: CASNEPGLANYGYTF
v_gene: TRBV28; j_gene: TRBJ2-5; CDR3aa: CASSSRQGPGTQYF
v_gene: TRBV5-1; j_gene: TRBJ2-4; CDR3aa: CASSLSLTLAKNIQYF
v_gene: TRBV11-2; j_gene: TRBJ1-4; CDR3aa: CASRLAFSTNEKLFF